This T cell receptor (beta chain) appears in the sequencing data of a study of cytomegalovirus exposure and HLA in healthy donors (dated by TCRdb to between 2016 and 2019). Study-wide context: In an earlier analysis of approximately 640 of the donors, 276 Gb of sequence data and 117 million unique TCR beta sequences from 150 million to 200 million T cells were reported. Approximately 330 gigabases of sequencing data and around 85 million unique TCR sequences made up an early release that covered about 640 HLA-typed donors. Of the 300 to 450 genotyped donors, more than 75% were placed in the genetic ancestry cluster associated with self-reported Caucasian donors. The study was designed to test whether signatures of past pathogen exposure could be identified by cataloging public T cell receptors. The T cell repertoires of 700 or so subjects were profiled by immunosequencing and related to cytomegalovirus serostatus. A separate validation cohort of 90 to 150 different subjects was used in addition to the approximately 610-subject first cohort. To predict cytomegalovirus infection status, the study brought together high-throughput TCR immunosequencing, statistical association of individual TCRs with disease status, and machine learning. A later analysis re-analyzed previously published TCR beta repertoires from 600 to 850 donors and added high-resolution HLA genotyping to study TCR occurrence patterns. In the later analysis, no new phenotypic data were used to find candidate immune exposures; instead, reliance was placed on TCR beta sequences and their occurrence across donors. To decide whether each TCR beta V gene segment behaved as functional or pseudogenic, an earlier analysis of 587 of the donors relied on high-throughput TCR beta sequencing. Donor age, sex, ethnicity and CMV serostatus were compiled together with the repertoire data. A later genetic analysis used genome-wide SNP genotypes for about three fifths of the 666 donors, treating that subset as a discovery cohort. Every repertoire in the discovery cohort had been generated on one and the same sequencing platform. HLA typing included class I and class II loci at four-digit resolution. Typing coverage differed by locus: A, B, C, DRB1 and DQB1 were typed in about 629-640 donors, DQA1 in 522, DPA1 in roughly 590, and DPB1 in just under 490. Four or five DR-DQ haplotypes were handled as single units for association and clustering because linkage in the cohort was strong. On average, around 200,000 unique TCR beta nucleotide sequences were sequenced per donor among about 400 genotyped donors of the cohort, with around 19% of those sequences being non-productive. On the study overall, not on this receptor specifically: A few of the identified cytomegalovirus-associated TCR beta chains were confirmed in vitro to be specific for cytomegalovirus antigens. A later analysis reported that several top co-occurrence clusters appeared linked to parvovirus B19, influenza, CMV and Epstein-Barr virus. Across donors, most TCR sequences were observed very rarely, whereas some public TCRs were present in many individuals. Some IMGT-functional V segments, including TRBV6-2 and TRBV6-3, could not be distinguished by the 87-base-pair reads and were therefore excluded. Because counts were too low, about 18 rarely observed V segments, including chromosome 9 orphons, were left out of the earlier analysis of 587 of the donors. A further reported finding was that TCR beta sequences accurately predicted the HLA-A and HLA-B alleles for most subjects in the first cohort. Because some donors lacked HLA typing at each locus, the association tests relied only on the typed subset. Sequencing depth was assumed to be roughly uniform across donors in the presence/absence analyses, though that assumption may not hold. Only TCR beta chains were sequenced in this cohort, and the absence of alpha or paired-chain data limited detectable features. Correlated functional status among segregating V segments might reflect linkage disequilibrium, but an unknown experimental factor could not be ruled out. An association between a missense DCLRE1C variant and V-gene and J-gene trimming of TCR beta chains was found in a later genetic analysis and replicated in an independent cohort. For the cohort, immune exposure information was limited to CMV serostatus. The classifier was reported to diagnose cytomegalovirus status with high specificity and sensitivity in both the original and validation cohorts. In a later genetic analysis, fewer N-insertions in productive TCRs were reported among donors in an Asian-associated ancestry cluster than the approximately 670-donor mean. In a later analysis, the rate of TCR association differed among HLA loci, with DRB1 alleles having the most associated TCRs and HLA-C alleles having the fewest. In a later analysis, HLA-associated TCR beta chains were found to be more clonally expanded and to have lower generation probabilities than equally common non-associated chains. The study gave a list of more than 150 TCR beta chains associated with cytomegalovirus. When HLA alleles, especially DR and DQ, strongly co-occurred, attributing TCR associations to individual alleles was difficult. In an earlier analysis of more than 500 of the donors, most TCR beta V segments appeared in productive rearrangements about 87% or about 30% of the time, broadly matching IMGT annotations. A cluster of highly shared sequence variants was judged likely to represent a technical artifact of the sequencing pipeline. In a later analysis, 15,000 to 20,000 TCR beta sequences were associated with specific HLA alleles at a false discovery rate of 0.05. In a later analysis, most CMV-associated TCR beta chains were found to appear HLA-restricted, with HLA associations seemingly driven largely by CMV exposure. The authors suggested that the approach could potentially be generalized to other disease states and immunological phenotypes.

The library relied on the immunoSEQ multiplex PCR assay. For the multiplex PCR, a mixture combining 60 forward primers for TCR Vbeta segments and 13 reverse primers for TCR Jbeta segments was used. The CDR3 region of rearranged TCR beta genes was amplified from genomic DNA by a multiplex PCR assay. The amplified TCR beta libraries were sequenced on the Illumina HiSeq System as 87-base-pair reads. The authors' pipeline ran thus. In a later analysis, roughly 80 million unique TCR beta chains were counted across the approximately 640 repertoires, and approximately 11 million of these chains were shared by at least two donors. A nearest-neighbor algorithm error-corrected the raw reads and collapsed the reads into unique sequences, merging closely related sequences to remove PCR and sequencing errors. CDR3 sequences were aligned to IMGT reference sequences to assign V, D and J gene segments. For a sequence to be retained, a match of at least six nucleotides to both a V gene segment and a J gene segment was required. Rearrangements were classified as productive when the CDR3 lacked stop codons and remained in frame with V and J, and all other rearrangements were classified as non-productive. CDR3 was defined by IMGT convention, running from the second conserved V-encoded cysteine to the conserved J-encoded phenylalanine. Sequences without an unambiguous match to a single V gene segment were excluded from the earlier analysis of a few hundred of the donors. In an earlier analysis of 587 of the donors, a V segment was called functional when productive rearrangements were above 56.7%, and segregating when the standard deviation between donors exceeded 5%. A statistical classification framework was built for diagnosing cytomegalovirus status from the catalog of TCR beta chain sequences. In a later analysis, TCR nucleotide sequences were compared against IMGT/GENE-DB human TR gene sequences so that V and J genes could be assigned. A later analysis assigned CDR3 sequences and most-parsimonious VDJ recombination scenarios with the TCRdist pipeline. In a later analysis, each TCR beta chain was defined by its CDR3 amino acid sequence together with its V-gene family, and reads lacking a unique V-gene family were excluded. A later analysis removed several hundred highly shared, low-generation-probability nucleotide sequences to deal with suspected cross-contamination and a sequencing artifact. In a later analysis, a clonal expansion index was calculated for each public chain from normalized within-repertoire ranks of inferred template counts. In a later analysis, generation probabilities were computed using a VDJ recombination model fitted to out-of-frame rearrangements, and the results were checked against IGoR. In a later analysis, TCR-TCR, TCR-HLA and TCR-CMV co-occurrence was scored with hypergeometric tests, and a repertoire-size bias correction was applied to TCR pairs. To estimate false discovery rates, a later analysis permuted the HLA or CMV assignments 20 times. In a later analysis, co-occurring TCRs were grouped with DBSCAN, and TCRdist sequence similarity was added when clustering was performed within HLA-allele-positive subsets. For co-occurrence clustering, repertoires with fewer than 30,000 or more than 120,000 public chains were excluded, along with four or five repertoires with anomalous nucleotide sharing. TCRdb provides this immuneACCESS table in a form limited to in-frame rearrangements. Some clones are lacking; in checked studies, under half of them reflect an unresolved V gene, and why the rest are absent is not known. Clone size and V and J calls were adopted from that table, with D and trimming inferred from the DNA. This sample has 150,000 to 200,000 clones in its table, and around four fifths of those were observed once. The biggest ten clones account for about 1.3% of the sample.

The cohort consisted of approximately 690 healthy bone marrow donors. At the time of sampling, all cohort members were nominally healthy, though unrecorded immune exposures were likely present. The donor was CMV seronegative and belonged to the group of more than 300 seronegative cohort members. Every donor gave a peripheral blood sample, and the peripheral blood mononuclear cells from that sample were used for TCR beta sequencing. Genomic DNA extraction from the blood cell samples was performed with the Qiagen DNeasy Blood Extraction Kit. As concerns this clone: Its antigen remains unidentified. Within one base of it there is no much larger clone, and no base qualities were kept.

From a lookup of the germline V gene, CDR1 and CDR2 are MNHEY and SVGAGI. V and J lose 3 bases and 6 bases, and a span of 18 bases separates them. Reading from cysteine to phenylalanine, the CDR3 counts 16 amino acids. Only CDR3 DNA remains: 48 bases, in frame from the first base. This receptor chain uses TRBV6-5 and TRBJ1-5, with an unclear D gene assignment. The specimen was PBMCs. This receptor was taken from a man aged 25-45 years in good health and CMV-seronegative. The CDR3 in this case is CASSYSNSPAGQPQHF. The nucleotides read TGTGCCAGCAGTTATAGTAACAGTCCGGCGGGTCAGCCCCAGCATTTT.